A single T cell receptor beta chain is shown here with its context. No antigen is known for it. Per-base qualities were not stored, and no clone one base away is much larger. The record originates from a study of cytomegalovirus exposure and HLA in healthy donors (dated by TCRdb to the late 2010s). Study-wide context: In an earlier analysis of 587 of the donors, around 290 Gb of sequence data and 95 million to 130 million unique TCR beta sequences from about 179 million T cells were reported. In addition to the first cohort of roughly 670 subjects, a separate validation cohort of 130 or so different subjects was used. To predict cytomegalovirus infection status, the study brought together high-throughput TCR immunosequencing, statistical association of individual TCRs with disease status, and machine learning. To study patterns of TCR occurrence, a later analysis re-analyzed previously published TCR beta repertoires from 650 to 750 donors and added high-resolution HLA genotyping. Genome-wide SNP genotypes for about 65% of the 666 donors were used in a later genetic analysis, which treated that subset as a discovery cohort. The T cell repertoires of 670 or so subjects were profiled by immunosequencing and related to cytomegalovirus serostatus. Across some 400 genotyped donors of the cohort, an average of approximately 240,000 unique TCR beta nucleotide sequences per donor were sequenced, and roughly 20% of those sequences were non-productive. Of the roughly 400 genotyped donors, roughly 80% fell in the genetic ancestry cluster associated with self-reported Caucasian donors. Donor age, sex, ethnicity and CMV serostatus were compiled together with the repertoire data. The study aimed to test whether cataloging public T cell receptors could reveal signatures of past pathogen exposure. Roughly 300 gigabases of sequencing data and roughly 80 million unique TCR sequences made up an early release that covered several hundred HLA-typed donors. The later analysis used no new phenotypic data to find candidate immune exposures, relying instead on TCR beta sequences and their occurrence across donors. All discovery cohort repertoires had been generated using a single sequencing platform. Both class I and class II loci were covered by HLA typing, at four-digit resolution. Several DR-DQ haplotypes were treated as single units for association and clustering because of strong linkage in the cohort. Typing coverage varied by locus: 629-630 donors for A, B, C, DRB1 and DQB1; approximately 520 for DQA1; nearly 610 for DPA1; fewer than 480 for DPB1. An earlier analysis of some 500 of the donors used high-throughput TCR beta sequencing to judge whether each TCR beta V gene segment behaved as functional or pseudogenic.

The cohort comprised 670 or so healthy bone marrow donors. At the time of sampling, every cohort member was nominally healthy, though immune exposures that went unrecorded were likely present. The donor tested CMV seropositive and was one of the 289 seropositive cohort members. Every donor gave a peripheral blood sample, and the peripheral blood mononuclear cells from that sample were used for TCR beta sequencing. Genomic DNA was extracted from the blood cell samples with the Qiagen DNeasy Blood Extraction Kit. From the cysteine through the phenylalanine, the CDR3 covers 16 amino acids. Just the 48-base CDR3 DNA is kept, in frame starting at base 1. CDR1 and CDR2 were assigned from the germline V gene as SGHRS and YFSETQ. Germline trimming: 7 bases from V, 4 bases from J; junction bases outside gene matches: 9. Library generation was performed with the immunoSEQ multiplex PCR assay. For the multiplex PCR, a mixture combining 60 forward primers for TCR Vbeta segments and 13 reverse primers for TCR Jbeta segments was used. Amplification of the CDR3 region of rearranged TCR beta genes was performed with a multiplex PCR assay on genomic DNA. Amplified TCR beta libraries were sequenced as 87-base-pair reads on the Illumina HiSeq System. The authors' pipeline ran thus. Across the 670 or so repertoires, a later analysis counted roughly 77 million unique TCR beta chains, 9.5 million to 13 million of which were shared by at least two donors. A nearest-neighbor algorithm error-corrected the raw reads and collapsed the reads into unique sequences, merging closely related sequences to remove PCR and sequencing errors. Alignment of CDR3 sequences to IMGT reference sequences was used to assign V, D and J gene segments. For a sequence to be retained, at least a six-nucleotide match to both a V gene segment and a J gene segment was required. Rearrangements were called productive when the CDR3 lacked stop codons and stayed in frame with V and J; all others were non-productive. Following IMGT convention, CDR3 was defined as the stretch from the second conserved V-encoded cysteine to the conserved J-encoded phenylalanine. In an earlier analysis of roughly 580 of the donors, sequences lacking an unambiguous match to a single V gene segment were excluded. An earlier analysis of under 750 of the donors called V segments functional above 56.7% productive rearrangements and segregating when the between-donor standard deviation exceeded 5%. To diagnose cytomegalovirus status from the catalog of TCR beta chain sequences, a statistical classification framework was built. V and J gene assignment, in a later analysis, came from comparing TCR nucleotide sequences with IMGT/GENE-DB human TR gene sequences. The TCRdist pipeline was used in a later analysis to assign CDR3 sequences and most-parsimonious VDJ recombination scenarios. In a later analysis, each TCR beta chain was defined by its CDR3 amino acid sequence together with its V-gene family, and reads without a unique V-gene family were excluded. To address suspected cross-contamination and a sequencing artifact, a later analysis removed some 620 highly shared, low-generation-probability nucleotide sequences. For each public chain, a later analysis derived a clonal expansion index from normalized ranks of inferred template counts within each repertoire. A later analysis computed generation probabilities with a VDJ recombination model fitted to out-of-frame rearrangements, and checked the results against IGoR. In a later analysis, TCR-TCR, TCR-HLA and TCR-CMV co-occurrence was scored with hypergeometric tests, and a repertoire-size bias correction was applied to TCR pairs. A later analysis estimated false discovery rates by permuting HLA or CMV assignments 20 times. A later analysis grouped co-occurring TCRs with DBSCAN, adding TCRdist sequence similarity when clustering within HLA-allele-positive subsets. Repertoires with fewer than 30,000 or more than 120,000 public chains were left out of co-occurrence clustering, as were roughly five repertoires with anomalous nucleotide sharing. TCRdb took over this immuneACCESS table, retaining in-frame rearrangements with V and J assigned. Such tables are incomplete; in checked studies, under half of the missing clones stem from an unresolved V gene, and the remainder is unexplained. V and J calls and clone size are given by that table; D and trimming were obtained from the DNA. A total of more than 70,000 clones appear in this sample, roughly 64% of them only once. The top ten hold less than 8.5% of the sample.

What the study reported, not specific to this receptor: In a later genetic analysis, a missense DCLRE1C variant was associated with V-gene and J-gene trimming of TCR beta chains, and the association was replicated in an independent cohort. Because the 87-base-pair reads could not distinguish some IMGT-functional V segments, including TRBV6-2 and TRBV6-3, those segments were excluded. A cluster of highly shared sequence variants was judged likely to be a technical artifact of the sequencing pipeline. In an earlier analysis of about 550 of the donors, most TCR beta V segments were observed in productive rearrangements about 90% or about 30% of the time, broadly matching IMGT annotations. Immune exposure information for the cohort was limited to CMV serostatus. According to the authors, the approach could potentially be generalized to other disease states and immunological phenotypes. The classifier was reported to diagnose cytomegalovirus status with high specificity and sensitivity in both the original cohort and the validation cohort. Strong co-occurrence of HLA alleles, especially DR and DQ, made assigning TCR associations to individual alleles difficult. In a later analysis, several top co-occurrence clusters were reported to appear linked to parvovirus B19, influenza, CMV and Epstein-Barr virus. In a later analysis, most CMV-associated TCR beta chains were found to appear HLA-restricted, with HLA associations seemingly driven largely by CMV exposure. In vitro tests confirmed that a few of the cytomegalovirus-associated TCR beta chains recognize cytomegalovirus antigens. A total of 164 TCR beta chains were listed by the study as associated with cytomegalovirus. Roughly uniform sequencing depth across donors was assumed in presence/absence analyses, although this assumption may not hold. In this cohort, only TCR beta chains were sequenced, and detectable features were limited by the absence of alpha or paired-chain data. Because counts were too low, fewer than 20 rarely observed V segments, including chromosome 9 orphons, were excluded from the earlier analysis of 587 of the donors. Linkage disequilibrium might explain the correlated functional status among segregating V segments, but an unknown experimental factor could not be excluded. In a later analysis, the rate of TCR association differed among HLA loci, with DRB1 alleles having the most associated TCRs and HLA-C alleles having the fewest. Because some donors lacked HLA typing at each locus, the association tests relied only on the typed subset. Across donors, most TCR sequences were observed very rarely, whereas some public TCRs were present in many individuals. In a later genetic analysis, fewer N-insertions in productive TCRs were reported among donors in an Asian-associated ancestry cluster than the roughly 670-donor mean. A later analysis found that HLA-associated TCR beta chains were more clonally expanded and had lower generation probabilities than equally common non-associated chains. A further reported finding was that TCR beta sequences accurately predicted the HLA-A and HLA-B alleles for most subjects in the first cohort. In a later analysis, around 15,000 TCR beta sequences were associated with specific HLA alleles at a false discovery rate of 0.05.

This TCR came from a man aged 35-49 years in good health and CMV-seropositive. The V and J genes are TRBV5-1 and TRBJ2-6; 9 bases in between match TRBD1. The specimen sequenced was PBMCs. In nucleotide form, the sequence is TGCGCCAGCGAGGGACAGGGCGTTGCCGGGGCCAACGTCCTGACTTTC. This yields the protein CASEGQGVAGANVLTF.